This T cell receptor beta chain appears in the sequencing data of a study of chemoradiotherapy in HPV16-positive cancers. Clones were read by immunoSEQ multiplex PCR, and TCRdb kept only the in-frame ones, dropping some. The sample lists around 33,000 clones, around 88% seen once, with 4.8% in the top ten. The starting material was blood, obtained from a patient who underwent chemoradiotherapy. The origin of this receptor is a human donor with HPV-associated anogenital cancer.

The CDR3 protein is CASSLVDRAYNEQFF. The CDR3 DNA reads TGCGCCAGCAGCTTGGTGGACAGAGCGTACAATGAGCAGTTCTTC. This chain links TRBV5-1 with TRBJ2-1, with D maybe TRBD1 (6 bases). The CDR3 loop spans 15 amino acids. Trimming removed 0 bases at V and 4 bases at J, with 11 bases between. Germline V gives CDR1 SGHRS, CDR2 YFSETQ.